A single sample gave rise to the 8 T cell receptor beta chains below, sequenced in a study of T cells expressing NK-cell markers. TCRdb reanalyzed the 5' RACE reads and collapses them to one entry per CDR3 protein, without DNA. This sample lists around 100,000 distinct CDR3 sequences; its ten largest clones have approximately 17%. Sequenced input: blood T cells: a sorted CD56 or NKG2C T cell subset, CD4+ or CD8+ T cells, or bulk PBMC T cells (not recorded which). These receptor sequences come from a woman between 18 and 75 years old in good health.

The chain has TRBV19 and TRBJ2-3; TCRdb designates TRBD1, a call that cannot be tested without DNA. The CDR3 length is 15 residues. Germline V gene sequence: CDR1 LNHDA, CDR2 SQIVND (reference sequence). The CDR3 loop reads CASRMGTGYTDTQYF.

The gene calls are TRBV27 and TRBJ2-7; the D gene TCRdb calls, TRBD2, cannot be checked with no DNA. The CDR3 runs 14 residues. Per the germline V gene, CDR1 is MNHEY and CDR2 is SMNVEV (reference sequence). CDR3 amino acids: CASSWRDGSYEQYF.

V usage is TRBV2 and J usage is TRBJ2-5. This CDR3 has 13 residues. Germline CDR1 SNHLY, CDR2 FYNNEI. The CDR3 protein is CASQPTLMETQYF.

The rearrangement joins TRBV5-1 to TRBJ2-5; TCRdb proposes TRBD2, but this gene call is untestable without DNA. Germline CDR1 reads SGHRS; CDR2 reads YFSETQ. The CDR3 runs 16 residues. The CDR3 spells CASSFPGLAGEETQYF.

This chain links TRBV25-1 with TRBJ2-2. The CDR3 length is 14 residues. Germline loops: CDR1 MGHDK, CDR2 SYGVNS. CDR3 amino acids: CASSGSEDTGELFF.

This chain connects TRBV6-1 to TRBJ2-5; TCRdb gives TRBD1 as the D gene, but with no DNA this cannot be confirmed. Germline CDR1 MNHNS, CDR2 SASEGT. This CDR3 contains 13 residues. The CDR3 protein is CASRRWGEETQYF.

The V call is TRBV20-1, the J call TRBJ2-2. From germline, CDR1 is DFQATT and CDR2 SNEGSKA (reference sequence). The CDR3 runs to 12 residues. The CDR3 is CSAIRELGELFF.

The chain combines TRBV5-4 with TRBJ2-6. This CDR3 is built from 16 residues. Germline V CDR1 and CDR2: SGHNT, YYREEE (reference sequence). The CDR3 spells CASSPSGLSGANVLTF.